Following are 25 T cell receptor beta chains from one sample sequenced in a study of blood T cell repertoires in COVID-19. TCRdb keeps only in-frame clones here, not all; method: immunoSEQ multiplex PCR. The sample lists under 250,000 clones, approximately 88% occurring once. The sample was PBMCs or T cells enriched from blood (not recorded which). All receptors derive from a woman aged 40 to 50 who had been exposed to COVID-19.

The chain has TRBV5-5 and TRBJ1-5; D unclear. V dropped 0 bases and J dropped 6 bases, with 7 bases sitting between them. The CDR3 length is 13 residues. The germline V gene encodes CDR1 SGHKS and CDR2 YYEKEE (reference sequence). CDR3 bases: TGTGCCAGCAGCTTGGGGCCCCTTCAGCCCCAGCATTTT. Translated, it gives CASSLGPLQPQHF.

The chain joins TRBV5-5 to TRBJ2-7; TRBD2 might be the D (6 bases). In germline, CDR1 is SGHKS, CDR2 YYEKEE (reference sequence). With 1 base removed from V and 2 bases from J, the gap between germline ends came to 10 bases. The CDR3 runs to 14 residues. In nucleotides, the CDR3 is TGTGCCAGCAGCTTGAGGGGACTTACCTACGAGCAGTACTTC. Translation: CASSLRGLTYEQYF.

The chain links TRBV7-8 to TRBJ1-1, with 7 bases matching TRBD1. CDR1 and CDR2 from the germline V gene are SGHVS and FQNEAQ. CDR3 length: 16 residues. V lost 2 bases to trimming and J lost 4 bases; unmatched junction nucleotides: 10. The CDR3 loop reads CASSLLREGASTEAFF. The CDR3 DNA is TGTGCCAGCAGCTTATTACGTGAGGGGGCTAGCACTGAAGCTTTCTTT. The full variable domain, completed using reference TRBV7-8 and TRBJ1-1, is GAGVSQSPRYKVAKRGQDVALRCDPISGHVSLFWYQQALGQGPEFLTYFQNEAQLDKSGLPSDRFFAERPEGSVSTLKIQRTQQEDSAVYLCASSLLREGASTEAFFGQGTRLTVV.

A few counts support this clone. The rearrangement links TRBV28 to TRBJ1-2; no reliable D call. The CDR3 is 13 amino acids. Trimming took off 7 bases at V and 4 bases at J, with 13 bases between the two ends. CDR1 is MDHEN, CDR2 SYDVKM, per germline. The CDR3: CASTLTTTYGYTF. In DNA form, the CDR3 reads TGTGCCAGCACCTTGACAACGACCTATGGCTACACCTTC.

V and J are TRBV27 and TRBJ1-6; unclear D gene. The CDR3 consists of 14 residues. Trimming removed 2 bases at V and 8 bases at J, with 10 bases between. Per the germline V gene, CDR1 is MNHEY and CDR2 is SMNVEV (reference sequence). The CDR3 DNA is TGTGCCAGCAGTTTAACCTCCGGGGATTCACCCCTCCACTTT. Its protein is CASSLTSGDSPLHF.

The chain joins TRBV9 to TRBJ1-4; weak D call: TRBD1 (5 bases). CDR1 is SGDLS, CDR2 YYNGEE, per germline. The CDR3 runs to 14 residues. V was pared by 5 bases and J by 5 bases, with 13 bases between. The CDR3 is CASSPNWGNEKLFF. In DNA, the CDR3 is TGTGCCAGCAGTCCGAACTGGGGCAATGAAAAACTGTTTTTT.

CDR3 sequence reads: CASSLLAGGNEQFF. In DNA form, the CDR3 reads TGTGCCAGCAGTTTACTAGCGGGGGGAAATGAGCAGTTCTTC. The J gene is TRBJ2-1, the V gene TRBV28; 11 bases align to TRBD2. The V segment lost 2 bases and the J segment 7 bases; nucleotides outside the gene matches: 1. This CDR3 contains 14 residues. Germline lookup yields CDR1 MDHEN and CDR2 SYDVKM.

The chain employs TRBV29-1 and TRBJ2-3; D possibly corresponds to TRBD2 (6 bases). Germline CDR1 SQVTM, CDR2 ANQGSEA. V was clipped by 2 bases and J by 4 bases, with 13 bases between them. The CDR3 runs 14 residues. CDR3 bases: TGCAGCGTTGAAAGCTGGGGAGGCCCAGATACGCAGTATTTT. Encoded protein: CSVESWGGPDTQYF.

The rearrangement joins TRBV5-4 to TRBJ2-1; TRBD1 agrees at 7 bases. The V gene's germline CDR1 is SGHNT and CDR2 YYREEE (reference sequence). The ends lost 4 bases at V and 5 bases at J; junction bases unmatched: 3. The CDR3 contains 13 residues. The CDR3 region has the DNA TGTGCCAGCAGCCGGGACAGCCACAATGAGCAGTTCTTC. It is translated as CASSRDSHNEQFF.

The chain carries TRBV4-2 and TRBJ1-1; D is ambiguous. Trimming took 1 base from V and 7 from J, leaving 10 bases between them. The CDR3 consists of 13 residues. From germline, CDR1 is LGHNA and CDR2 YNFKEQ. The CDR3 loop reads CASSQVVNGEAFF. CDR3 in DNA: TGTGCCAGCAGCCAAGTTGTAAACGGTGAAGCTTTCTTT.

The J gene is TRBJ1-6, the V gene TRBV5-8, with D tentatively TRBD1 (5 bases). This CDR3 is 14 amino acids long. CDR1 SGHTS and CDR2 YDEGEE come from the germline V gene. Trimming removed 1 base at V and 8 bases at J, with 10 bases between. CDR3 sequence: CASSLTPGYSPLHF. In DNA form, the CDR3 reads TGTGCCAGCAGCTTGACGCCAGGGTATTCACCCCTCCACTTT.

The chain links TRBV18 to TRBJ2-7; 7 nucleotides match TRBD1. In germline, CDR1 is KGHSH, CDR2 LQKENI. V gave up 0 bases and J gave up 6 bases; unmatched junction bases: 29. The CDR3 extends over 22 amino acids. This CDR3 reads CASSPPGSPDRQPPELFCEQYV. For the CDR3, the DNA is TGTGCCAGCTCACCACCAGGCAGCCCGGACAGGCAGCCACCGGAGCTCTTCTGCGAGCAGTACGTC.

The chain recombines TRBV24-1 with TRBJ2-1, with 9 bases that match TRBD1. From germline, CDR1 is KGHDR and CDR2 SFDVKD. V trimming: 0 bases; J trimming: 3 bases; junction bases outside the gene matches: 2. The CDR3 covers 16 residues. Here the CDR3 reads CATSDLTGGLYNEQFF. CDR3 bases: TGTGCCACCAGTGATTTGACAGGGGGCCTCTACAATGAGCAGTTCTTC.

The rearrangement links TRBV10-3 to TRBJ2-3, with 11 bases lining up with TRBD2. The CDR3 has 17 amino acids. V lost 4 bases and J lost 6; bases outside the gene matches: 12. CDR1 is ENHRY and CDR2 is SYGVKD in the germline V gene. The CDR3 DNA reads TGTGCCATCAGTGGAAGAGGGACTAGCGGAGTCGGGGATACGCAGTATTTT. Protein product: CAISGRGTSGVGDTQYF.

The CDR3 bases are TGCGCCAGCAGCCCCGATCCTCAGGGAGGGGTCGATGAGCAGTTCTTC. Amino acid sequence: CASSPDPQGGVDEQFF. V gene TRBV5-1 combines with J gene TRBJ2-1; 7 nucleotides match TRBD2. The J segment lost 8 bases and the V segment lost 4 bases, leaving 15 bases of the junction unmatched. This CDR3 spans 16 amino acids. Germline V lookup: CDR1 SGHRS, CDR2 YFSETQ.

The chain links TRBV3-1 (or the pseudogene TRBV3-2) to TRBJ1-2, with 7 bases aligning to TRBD1. The germline gives CDR1 LGHDT, CDR2 YNNKEL (reference sequence). The CDR3 is made up of 16 amino acids. V was clipped by 4 bases and J by 6 bases; unmatched bases: 14. The CDR3 DNA sequence: TGTGCCAGCAGCCCAAGGACAGGACCGACAACCAATGGCTACACCTTC. Its translation is CASSPRTGPTTNGYTF.

The rearrangement joins TRBV7-2 to TRBJ2-3; TRBD2 matches at 8 bases. Trimming at V came to 2 bases and at J to 2 bases, leaving 6 bases not matched to a gene. Germline CDR1 SGHTA, CDR2 FQGNSA. This CDR3 contains 16 residues. The CDR3 DNA follows: TGTGCCAGCAGCTTACGCGGGGGGCTACCCACAGATACGCAGTATTTT. Its translation is CASSLRGGLPTDTQYF.

J is TRBJ1-1 and V is TRBV5-6; no clear D. Germline lookup yields CDR1 SGHDT and CDR2 YYEEEE. CDR3 length equals 14 residues. V lost 0 bases and J lost 3, with 9 bases in between. The CDR3 region is CASSLVTRDTEAFF. The CDR3 nucleotides read TGTGCCAGCAGCTTGGTTACACGGGACACTGAAGCTTTCTTT. The whole variable domain, remainder taken from reference TRBV5-6 and TRBJ1-1, is DAGVTQSPTHLIKTRGQQVTLRCSPKSGHDTVSWYQQALGQGPQFIFQYYEEEERQRGNFPDRFSGHQFPNYSSELNVNALLLGDSALYLCASSLVTRDTEAFFGQGTRLTVV.

V usage is TRBV5-1 and J usage is TRBJ2-7, with a possible D match to TRBD1 (5 bases). The germline V gene encodes CDR1 SGHRS and CDR2 YFSETQ. The CDR3 runs to 13 residues. In DNA, the CDR3 is TGTGCCAGCACCCTTCCTGACAGTGACGAGCAGTACGTC. Its translation: CASTLPDSDEQYV.

The table lists this clone with a count of one. The chain links TRBV6-5 to TRBJ1-3; no firm D call. V was pared by 0 bases and J by 4 bases, with 10 bases between. In germline, CDR1 is MNHEY, CDR2 SVGAGI. CDR3 size: 15 residues. The CDR3 sequence: CASSYSGLSGNTIYF. The CDR3 DNA reads as TGTGCCAGCAGTTACTCTGGGCTATCAGGAAACACCATATATTTT.

The rearrangement uses TRBV5-1 and TRBJ1-1, with 7 bases matching TRBD1. The germline CDR1 and CDR2 sequences are SGHRS and YFSETQ. V trimming: 0 bases; J trimming: 1 base; junction bases outside the gene matches: 9. The CDR3 is made up of 17 amino acids. The DNA for the CDR3 is TGCGCCAGCAGCTTGGACCTCCGGGACAGATCGAACACTGAAGCTTTCTTT. Translating it yields CASSLDLRDRSNTEAFF.

In the case of this clone: A junction end diverges from the germline sequence, so it may reflect a read error. Distinct nucleotide sequences in the sample also encode this CDR3. The V call is TRBV5-1, the J call TRBJ2-2; a possible D gene is TRBD2 (6 bases). Germline values: CDR1 SGHRS, CDR2 YFSETQ. The CDR3 runs to 15 residues. The CDR3: CASSLSSVNTGELFF. For the CDR3, the DNA is TGTGCCAGCAGCTTATCTAGCGTGAACACCGGGGAGCTGTTTTTT.

The chain recombines TRBV20-1 with TRBJ2-7; D perhaps matches TRBD2 (5 bases). The ends were cut back, 3 bases at V and 2 bases at J, with 11 bases in the middle. The CDR3 extends over 13 amino acids. The germline V gene has CDR1 DFQATT and CDR2 SNEGSKA (reference sequence). The CDR3 nucleotides read TGCAGTGCTAGTACTGGGAGCGCCTACGAGCAGTACGTC. This codes for CSASTGSAYEQYV.

This chain links TRBV5-4 with TRBJ2-4; 7 positions match TRBD2. CDR1 and CDR2 (germline): SGHNT, YYREEE (reference sequence). The CDR3 consists of 14 residues. V was pared by 1 base and J by 2 bases, with 0 bases of the junction left unmatched. The CDR3 DNA is TGTGCCAGCAGCTTGAGCGGGACCAAAAACATTCAGTACTTC. It specifies CASSLSGTKNIQYF.

V and J are TRBV19 and TRBJ1-1; D is undetermined. This CDR3 region has 15 residues. V was clipped by 2 bases and J by 0 bases, with 10 bases between them. Germline-derived CDR1 and CDR2 are LNHDA and SQIVND (reference sequence). CDR3 bases: TGTGCCAGTAGTATAAATCAATTCATGAACACTGAAGCTTTCTTT. This translates into CASSINQFMNTEAFF.